These 20 T cell receptor beta chains came from one sample sequenced in a study of CD4 T cells in relation to SARS-CoV-2 and coronaviruses. Before the COVID-19 pandemic, during about 2011-2019, CD4+ T cells were taken from unexposed donors. After roughly ten days of culture, CD4+ T cells were isolated. Their antigen targets remain unknown. Libraries were prepared by immunoSEQ multiplex PCR; TCRdb keeps only in-frame clonotypes and omits some of them. In the table there are about 14,000 clones, 76% of which are singletons. Material for sequencing was CD4+ T cells from PBMCs, cultured in vitro. These receptors all come from a human donor in good health.

The chain has TRBV9 and TRBJ1-3, with D possibly being TRBD1 (5 bases). V lost 4 bases, J lost 4 bases, and 15 bases lay in between. The CDR3 is 15 amino acids. Germline assignment: CDR1 SGDLS and CDR2 YYNGEE. CDR3 protein: CASSPGWGWGNTIYF. The CDR3, as DNA: TGTGCCAGCAGCCCAGGCTGGGGGTGGGGAAACACCATATATTTT.

This clone was counted only a few times. This sequence joins TRBV4-1 and TRBJ1-6; 12 nucleotides align to TRBD1. V was clipped by 2 bases and J by 14 bases; unmatched bases: 13. Per the germline V gene, CDR1 is MGHRA and CDR2 is YSYEKL. The CDR3 is 17 amino acids. In DNA form, the CDR3 reads TGCGCCAGCAGCCAACAATACCGGGACAGGGGGCTGGAAGCCCTCCACTTT. Translation: CASSQQYRDRGLEALHF.

V is TRBV6-5 and J is TRBJ1-2; TRBD1 matches 7 bases. Germline CDR1 MNHEY, CDR2 SVGAGI. The CDR3 consists of 14 residues. V lost 6 bases to trimming and J lost 9 bases; unmatched junction nucleotides: 13. The CDR3 DNA reads TGTGCCAGCAGAAACACAGGGGATACCGGGCGCTACACCTTC. This translates into CASRNTGDTGRYTF.

The chain couples TRBV7-3 to TRBJ2-4; TRBD1 aligns across 10 bases. The CDR3 covers 16 residues. V lost 4 bases and J lost 5; bases outside the gene matches: 8. Looked up from germline, CDR1 is SGHTA and CDR2 is FQGTGA. The CDR3: CASSSSGTGVENIQYF. As DNA, the CDR3 is TGTGCCAGCAGCTCCTCCGGGACAGGGGTAGAAAACATTCAGTACTTC. The variable domain in full, completed from reference TRBV7-3 and TRBJ2-4, reads GAGVSQTPSNKVTEKGKYVELRCDPISGHTALYWYRQSLGQGPEFLIYFQGTGAADDSGLPNDRFFAVRPEGSVSTLKIQRTERGDSAVYLCASSSSGTGVENIQYFGAGTRLSVL.

This clone showed up just once. This rearrangement joins TRBV19 to TRBJ2-3; the D gene is possibly TRBD2 (6 bases). V lost 3 bases and J lost 2, with 12 bases in between. The CDR3 runs to 15 residues. Germline V gene data show CDR1 as LNHDA and CDR2 as SQIVND (reference sequence). The CDR3 nucleotides are TGTGCCAGTAGTATCGGTAGCGGATACACAGATACGCAGTATTTT. This translates into CASSIGSGYTDTQYF.

V usage is TRBV5-6 and J usage is TRBJ2-3, with D possibly matching TRBD2 (5 bases). Germline V lookup: CDR1 SGHDT, CDR2 YYEEEE. The CDR3 covers 17 residues. V was cut by 4 bases and J by 2 bases, with 20 bases left in between. This CDR3 reads CASSDNSVPSSTDTQYF. The CDR3 DNA reads as TGTGCCAGCAGCGATAATAGCGTCCCCAGCTCCACAGATACGCAGTATTTT.

This clone was seen a few times. The CDR3 loop reads CATRSRDRESGELFF. CDR3 DNA: TGTGCCACCAGAAGCCGGGACAGGGAGTCCGGGGAGCTGTTTTTT. The rearrangement joins TRBV24-1 to TRBJ2-2; 9 bases line up with TRBD1. Germline trimming cut 7 bases from V and 6 bases from J; bases unmatched to any gene: 8. Germline CDR1 reads KGHDR; CDR2 reads SFDVKD. The CDR3 loop spans 15 amino acids.

The rearrangement links TRBV7-3 to TRBJ2-2; 7 nucleotides line up with TRBD1. The CDR3 covers 15 residues. J lost 3 bases, V lost 7 bases, and 8 bases had no gene match. Germline V gene lookup returns CDR1 SGHTA and CDR2 FQGTGA. The CDR3 loop reads CASNPTGADTGELFF. For the CDR3, the DNA is TGTGCCAGCAACCCAACAGGGGCGGACACCGGGGAGCTGTTTTTT. The entire variable domain, with the rest obtained from reference TRBV7-3 and TRBJ2-2, is as follows: GAGVSQTPSNKVTEKGKYVELRCDPISGHTALYWYRQSLGQGPEFLIYFQGTGAADDSGLPNDRFFAVRPEGSVSTLKIQRTERGDSAVYLCASNPTGADTGELFFGEGSRLTVL.

This rearrangement joins TRBV10-3 to TRBJ2-1; 10 positions agree with TRBD2. The CDR3 sequence is 13 residues long. Germline V gene lookup returns CDR1 ENHRY and CDR2 SYGVKD. Germline trimming cut 8 bases from V and 4 bases from J; bases unmatched to any gene: 2. The CDR3 here is CAIGTSEYNEQFF. The CDR3 DNA is TGTGCCATCGGGACTAGCGAATACAATGAGCAGTTCTTC.

The chain is built from TRBV6-5 and TRBJ2-1; a weak D match, TRBD1 (6 bases). This CDR3 has 13 residues. From germline, CDR1 is MNHEY and CDR2 SVGAGI. V was cut by 5 bases and J by 12 bases, with 17 bases left in between. CDR3 sequence reads: CASSKQGFQAQFF. The CDR3 DNA sequence: TGTGCCAGCAGTAAACAGGGATTTCAGGCGCAGTTCTTC.

The V gene is TRBV7-6, the J gene TRBJ1-3; D remains unclear. The CDR3 contains 16 residues. The germline V gene encodes CDR1 SGHVS and CDR2 FNYEAQ. V was cut by 1 base and J by 0 bases, with 10 bases left in between. The CDR3 DNA sequence: TGTGCCAGCAGCTTAGTCCCCGGAGACTCTGGAAACACCATATATTTT. Amino acid sequence: CASSLVPGDSGNTIYF.

The chain couples TRBV13 to TRBJ1-1, with D perhaps matching TRBD1 (6 bases). Germline V CDR1 and CDR2: PRHDT, FYEKMQ (reference sequence). The CDR3 spans 13 residues. V dropped 2 bases and J dropped 6 bases, with 10 bases sitting between them. The CDR3 is CASSLSGVPEAFF. CDR3 DNA: TGTGCCAGCAGCTTATCAGGGGTCCCTGAAGCTTTCTTT.

The chain uses TRBV24-1 and TRBJ1-2; D unclear. V dropped 3 bases and J dropped 7 bases, with 5 bases sitting between them. Looked up from germline, CDR1 is KGHDR and CDR2 is SFDVKD. CDR3 length: 11 amino acids. The DNA for the CDR3 is TGTGCCACCAGTGATCCCGTTGGCTACACCTTC. This translates into CATSDPVGYTF.

This sequence joins TRBV29-1 and TRBJ2-5, with D perhaps TRBD1 or TRBD2 (7 bases each). V lost 1 base and J lost 3, with 12 bases in between. Germline CDR1 reads SQVTM; CDR2 reads ANQGSEA. The CDR3 loop spans 14 amino acids. The CDR3 spells CSVEAPGGEETQYF. Written as DNA, the CDR3 is TGCAGCGTTGAAGCCCCAGGGGGGGAAGAGACCCAGTACTTC.

This clone has a handful of counts. The rearrangement uses TRBV12-3 or TRBV12-4 and TRBJ1-2; D is undetermined. This CDR3 comprises 13 residues. The V end was cut by 6 bases, the J end by 4 bases, with 12 bases between. In DNA, the CDR3 is TGTGCCAGCAGACTCGCCGACGGCTATGGCTACACCTTC. It yields the protein CASRLADGYGYTF.

V gene TRBV6-5 combines with J gene TRBJ2-3; 8 bases are a match to TRBD1. CDR1 and CDR2 (germline): MNHEY, SVGAGI. This CDR3 is 15 amino acids long. With 6 bases clipped from V and 1 base from J, the junction kept 6 bases outside the gene matches. CDR3 in DNA: TGTGCCAGCAGCCTCGGACAGGGCGGCACAGATACGCAGTATTTT. As protein: CASSLGQGGTDTQYF.

The J gene is TRBJ2-5, the V gene TRBV5-6; TRBD1 matches 9 bases. Losses at the gene ends were 3 bases for V and 4 bases for J; bases not matched to a gene: 10. Germline CDR1 is SGHDT and CDR2 is YYEEEE. This CDR3 has 16 amino acids. The CDR3 coding sequence is TGTGCCAGCAGCTATAACAGGGGGCGGGTTTCAGAGACCCAGTACTTC. Amino acids: CASSYNRGRVSETQYF.

The chain joins TRBV10-3 to TRBJ1-5; TRBD1 is a possible D gene (6 bases). The CDR3 is 17 amino acids. The germline V and J ends were trimmed by 4 bases and 0 bases, with 16 bases remaining between them. CDR1 and CDR2 (germline): ENHRY, SYGVKD. CDR3 protein: CAISVGDTRYSNQPQHF. CDR3 bases: TGTGCCATCAGTGTCGGGGACACCCGTTATAGCAATCAGCCCCAGCATTTT.

J is TRBJ2-1 and V is TRBV7-9; a weak D match, TRBD2 (6 bases). Germline V gives CDR1 SEHNR, CDR2 FQNEAQ (reference sequence). The V gene lost 7 bases and the J gene lost 4 bases, with 17 bases spanning the gap. This CDR3 has 15 amino acids. The CDR3 nucleotides are TGTGCCAGCAAAGGAGGGAGACACAGGTACAATGAGCAGTTCTTC. It codes for CASKGGRHRYNEQFF.

The chain uses TRBV2 and TRBJ2-4, with D possibly being TRBD1 (5 bases). V was shortened by 6 bases and J by 8 bases, with 20 bases between the two germline ends. CDR1 and CDR2 (germline): SNHLY, FYNNEI. The CDR3 is 15 amino acids. DNA for the CDR3: TGTGCCAGCAGGGACAAGGGGTTCCTATCGGACATTCAGTACTTC. Translated: CASRDKGFLSDIQYF.